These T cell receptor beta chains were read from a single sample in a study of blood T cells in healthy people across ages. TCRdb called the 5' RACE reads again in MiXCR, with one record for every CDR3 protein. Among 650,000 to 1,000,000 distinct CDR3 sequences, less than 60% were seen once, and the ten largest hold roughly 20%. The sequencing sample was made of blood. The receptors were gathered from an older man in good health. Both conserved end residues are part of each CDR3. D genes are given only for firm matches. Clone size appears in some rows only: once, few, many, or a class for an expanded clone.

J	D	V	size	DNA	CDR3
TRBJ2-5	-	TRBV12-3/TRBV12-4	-	TGTGCCAGCAGTACATGGGACACCTTCCAAGAGACCCAGTACTTC	CASSTWDTFQETQYF
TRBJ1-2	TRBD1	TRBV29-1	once	TGCAGCGTCAAACAGGGGGCGGTCTATGGCTACACCTTC	CSVKQGAVYGYTF
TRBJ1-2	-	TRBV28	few	TGTGCCAGCAGTTTCCCGGGGGCTGGCTATGGCTACACCTTC	CASSFPGAGYGYTF
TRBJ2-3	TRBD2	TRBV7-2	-	TGTGCCAGCAGCACCGACAGCGGGGGAACAGATACGCAGTATTTT	CASSTDSGGTDTQYF
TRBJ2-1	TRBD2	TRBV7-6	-	TGTGCCAGCAGCTTAACCGGGACTAGCAGATACAATGAGCAGTTCTTC	CASSLTGTSRYNEQFF
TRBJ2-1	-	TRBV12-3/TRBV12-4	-	TGTGCCAGCAGTAACGATGGGCCGTCTTCCAATGAGCAGTTCTTC	CASSNDGPSSNEQFF
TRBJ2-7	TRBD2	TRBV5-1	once	TGCGCCAGCAGCTTGGAAGCAGCGGGGTCTACCTACGAGCAGTACTTC	CASSLEAAGSTYEQYF
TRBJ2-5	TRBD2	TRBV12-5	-	TGTGCTAGTAAGAGCGGGAGTTTGGAAGAGACCCAGTACTTC	CASKSGSLEETQYF
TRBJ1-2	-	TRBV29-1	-	TGCAGCGTTGAAGATTCAGGAGTTGGCTATGGCTACACCTTC	CSVEDSGVGYGYTF
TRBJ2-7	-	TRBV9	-	TGTGCCAACAGCGTAGGTGCGACGTCTGGCGAGCAGTACTTC	CANSVGATSGEQYF
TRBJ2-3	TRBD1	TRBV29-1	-	TGCAGCGTTCTGAACAGGGGGCGCGCAGATACGCAGTATTTT	CSVLNRGRADTQYF
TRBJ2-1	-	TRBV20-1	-	TGCAGTGCTAGGGGGGTGGGGATAAGAGGCAATGAGCAGTTCTTC	CSARGVGIRGNEQFF
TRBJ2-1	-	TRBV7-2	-	TGTGCCAGCAGCTTACCCGAATACAAGGAGCAGTTCTTC	CASSLPEYKEQFF
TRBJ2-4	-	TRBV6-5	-	TGTGCCAGCAGTTACCTTAGTCAGGGTGGTCCCAAAAACATTCAGTACTTC	CASSYLSQGGPKNIQYF
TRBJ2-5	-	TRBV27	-	TGTGCCAGCAGGGGCCTAGCGACCCAAGAGACCCAGTACTTC	CASRGLATQETQYF
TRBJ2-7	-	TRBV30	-	TGTGCCTGGAGTCAACTATCGGGACTTGTATCCTACGAGCAGTACTTC	CAWSQLSGLVSYEQYF